The 2 T cell receptor beta chains in this list originate from one sample, sequenced in a study of beta chain features in type 1 diabetes. The entirety of the isolated RNA underwent reverse transcription, so expressed TCRB transcripts were sequenced. The method was immunoSEQ multiplex PCR; TCRdb's version includes in-frame clones alone and lacks a portion of them. The sample includes about 180,000 clones, about 13% of them seen just once. Material for sequencing was central memory CD4+ T cells from blood. These receptors all stem from a woman younger than 35 in good health.

This rearrangement joins TRBV27 to TRBJ1-2; no clear D gene. Germline CDR1 is MNHEY and CDR2 is SMNVEV (reference sequence). This CDR3 is built from 16 residues. The ends were cut back, 8 bases at V and 2 bases at J, with 21 bases in the middle. For the CDR3, the DNA is TGTGCCAGCGGTCTAGCGCGTGGGCCCTCAAACTATGGCTACACCTTC. Amino acids: CASGLARGPSNYGYTF.

The chain recombines TRBV30 with TRBJ1-3, with D tentatively TRBD1 (5 bases). Germline CDR1 reads GTSNPN; CDR2 reads SVGIG (reference sequence). The germline V and J ends were trimmed by 4 bases and 0 bases, with 13 bases remaining between them. The CDR3 totals 15 residues. CDR3 region: CAWTPQVYSGNTIYF. The CDR3 nucleotides are TGTGCCTGGACCCCACAGGTGTACTCTGGAAACACCATATATTTT.